The clone carrying this TCR beta chain showed up just a few times. These data come from a study of blood T cell repertoires in COVID-19. Background on the study: Sites across the United States, Italy and Spain contributed samples from acute and convalescent COVID-19. The analysed material was cDNA or gDNA that came from T cells, B-cell-depleted T cells, or PBMCs.

Per the authors' pipeline: Estimates of nucleated cell counts were drawn from the amplification of reference gene primers. The repertoire was sequenced with immunoSEQ multiplex PCR; TCRdb's copy has only in-frame clones and lacks some. V and J calls plus clone size are reproduced from that table; the DNA served to infer D and trimming. Among 76,000 or so clones listed, roughly 82% were seen once. After removal of 6 bases from V and 3 bases from J, the junction contained 7 bases not matched to a gene. The germline V gene encodes CDR1 MNHEY and CDR2 SVGAGI. This CDR3 region has 15 residues. This clonotype was sampled from a man aged 50 to 60 with acute or convalescent COVID-19. The chain combines TRBV6-5 with TRBJ1-3; 8 positions match TRBD1. The sequenced material came from peripheral blood. CDR3 region: CASSLDRGSGNTIYF. As DNA, the CDR3 is TGTGCCAGCAGCCTTGACAGGGGAAGTGGAAACACCATATATTTT.